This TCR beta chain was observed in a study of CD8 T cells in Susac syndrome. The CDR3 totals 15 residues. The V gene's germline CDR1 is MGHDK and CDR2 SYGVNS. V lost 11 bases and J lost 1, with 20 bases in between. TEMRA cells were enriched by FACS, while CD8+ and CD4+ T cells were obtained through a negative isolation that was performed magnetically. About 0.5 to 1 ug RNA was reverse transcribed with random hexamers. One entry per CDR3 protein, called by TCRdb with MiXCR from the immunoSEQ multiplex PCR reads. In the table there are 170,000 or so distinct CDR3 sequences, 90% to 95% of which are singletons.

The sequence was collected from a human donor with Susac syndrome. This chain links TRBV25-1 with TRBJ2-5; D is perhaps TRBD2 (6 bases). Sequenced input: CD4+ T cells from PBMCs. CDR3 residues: CAAGLRGPTQETQYF. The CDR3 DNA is TGTGCCGCAGGCCTGCGGGGCCCCACCCAAGAGACCCAGTACTTC.